The 21 T cell receptor beta chains given below trace back to one sample, sequenced in a study of patients and donors after allogeneic stem cell transplantation. TCRdb recomputed calls from the RT-PCR reads with MiXCR, one row per CDR3 protein. Of fewer than 180,000 distinct CDR3 sequences in the sample, about two fifths were seen once. Sequencing input: blood, either unsorted or a sorted T cell fraction (not recorded which). The receptor source for this set is a human donor who was either an allogeneic HSCT recipient or a stem cell or donor lymphocyte infusion donor (not recorded which). It is not recorded whose cells these are; they may come from a transplant donor.

The rearrangement joins TRBV29-1 to TRBJ2-1; D gene ambiguous. The CDR3 loop spans 14 amino acids. Trimming stripped 2 bases from V and 2 bases from J, with 10 bases between. CDR1 is SQVTM and CDR2 is ANQGSEA in the germline V gene. The CDR3 nucleotides are TGCAGCGTTGAACTGGTCCCACCCTACAATGAGCAGTTCTTC. Its protein product is CSVELVPPYNEQFF.

V gene TRBV3-1 combines with J gene TRBJ1-6; D may be TRBD1 (5 bases). Trimming took 8 bases from V and 0 from J, leaving 14 bases between them. Looked up from germline, CDR1 is LGHDT and CDR2 is YNNKEL (reference sequence). The CDR3 is 16 residues long. DNA for the CDR3: TGTGCCAGCCGTCCGGGGCTCAGCTCCTATAATTCACCCCTCCACTTT. Protein: CASRPGLSSYNSPLHF.

V and J are TRBV12-3 or TRBV12-4 and TRBJ1-1; TRBD1 agrees at 9 bases. V was clipped by 7 bases and J by 7 bases; unmatched bases: 4. The CDR3 has 12 residues. The CDR3 sequence: CASTTGGGEAFF. CDR3 in DNA: TGTGCCAGCACCACAGGGGGCGGTGAAGCTTTCTTT.

The chain is built from TRBV20-1 and TRBJ1-1, with unresolved D. Germline assignment: CDR1 DFQATT and CDR2 SNEGSKA (reference sequence). Trimming removed 5 bases from V and 1 base from J, with 11 bases in between. This CDR3 is built from 13 residues. Here the CDR3 DNA reads TGCAGTGCTGCCTTCCCCTCGAACACTGAAGCTTTCTTT. Translation: CSAAFPSNTEAFF.

This clonotype was detected a few times. The genes are TRBV20-1 and TRBJ1-1; D not certain. Germline V gives CDR1 DFQATT, CDR2 SNEGSKA (reference sequence). Trimming took 4 bases from V and 0 from J, leaving 12 bases between them. This CDR3 is 14 amino acids long. The CDR3 protein is CSATLSRVNTEAFF. The CDR3 bases are TGCAGTGCTACCCTTTCGCGGGTGAACACTGAAGCTTTCTTT.

In its sample, this clonotype was seen a few times. The chain carries TRBV5-1 and TRBJ2-1, with unresolved D. Germline values: CDR1 SGHRS, CDR2 YFSETQ. Trimming took 3 bases from V and 0 from J, leaving 13 bases between them. The CDR3 is made up of 16 amino acids. CDR3 amino acids: CASSSHRLGSYNEQFF. Written as DNA, the CDR3 is TGCGCCAGCAGCTCTCATCGACTTGGCTCCTACAATGAGCAGTTCTTC.

This clonotype was counted a single time. The chain links TRBV14 to TRBJ1-1, with D uncertain. The CDR3 extends over 14 amino acids. Germline-derived CDR1 and CDR2 are SGHDN and FVKESK. Trimming took off 0 bases at V and 3 bases at J, with 8 bases between the two ends. The CDR3 here is CASSQDGVYTEAFF. The CDR3, as DNA: TGTGCCAGCAGCCAAGACGGGGTATACACTGAAGCTTTCTTT. The full variable domain, rest sourced from reference TRBV14 and TRBJ1-1, is EAGVTQFPSHSVIEKGQTVTLRCDPISGHDNLYWYRRVMGKEIKFLLHFVKESKQDESGMPNNRFLAERTGGTYSTLKVQPAELEDSGVYFCASSQDGVYTEAFFGQGTRLTVV.

The chain has TRBV28 and TRBJ1-4; D possibly corresponds to TRBD1 (5 bases). This CDR3 is 15 amino acids long. The V end lost 5 bases, the J end lost 8 bases, and 18 bases lay between the germline ends. The germline gives CDR1 MDHEN, CDR2 SYDVKM. CDR3 loop: CASSPGRRWEEKLFF. The CDR3 DNA is TGTGCCAGCAGTCCGGGACGACGGTGGGAAGAAAAACTGTTTTTT.

The table lists this clonotype with a few counts. The chain is built from TRBV7-8 and TRBJ1-5; tentatively, D is TRBD1 (6 bases). Germline CDR1 and CDR2: SGHVS and FQNEAQ. The CDR3 extends over 15 amino acids. The V end was cut by 5 bases, the J end by 7 bases, with 18 bases between. CDR3 loop: CASSPLGRGGQPQHF. For the CDR3, the DNA is TGTGCCAGCAGCCCACTCGGTCGGGGGGGCCAGCCCCAGCATTTT.

This chain connects TRBV2 to TRBJ2-7; 12 nucleotides line up with TRBD2. The germline V gene encodes CDR1 SNHLY and CDR2 FYNNEI. After removal of 7 bases from V and 3 bases from J, the junction contained 7 bases not matched to a gene. CDR3 length: 15 amino acids. Written as DNA, the CDR3 is TGTGCCAGCAACCCGCCGGGACTAGCGGGCTACGAGCAGTACGTC. This translates into CASNPPGLAGYEQYV.

This clonotype was seen a few times. The chain employs TRBV7-9 and TRBJ2-3, with TRBD2 matching over 7 bases. The V gene's germline CDR1 is SEHNR and CDR2 FQNEAQ (reference sequence). The CDR3 consists of 15 residues. The V gene end was trimmed by 3 bases and the J gene end by 5 bases; junction bases not matched to a gene: 8. CDR3 sequence (DNA): TGTGCCAGCAGCTTTCTAGCGGTGCCACAAGATACGCAGTATTTT. Protein product: CASSFLAVPQDTQYF. The variable domain in full, with the rest retrieved from reference TRBV7-9 and TRBJ2-3, is DTGVSQNPRHKITKRGQNVTFRCDPISEHNRLYWYRQTLGQGPEFLTYFQNEAQLEKSRLLSDRFSAERPKGSFSTLEIQRTEQGDSAMYLCASSFLAVPQDTQYFGPGTRLTVL.

This clonotype was detected only a few times. The chain recombines TRBV20-1 with TRBJ2-4, with unresolved D. Germline CDR1 DFQATT, CDR2 SNEGSKA (reference sequence). CDR3 length: 15 residues. The V end lost 6 bases, the J end lost 1 base, and 16 bases lay between the germline ends. CDR3 in DNA: TGCAGTGCCACCCCGGGCGTATGGGCCAAAAACATTCAGTACTTC. This encodes CSATPGVWAKNIQYF.

With regard to this clonotype: Sequence at one end of the junction differs from germline and may be a read error. The CDR3 nucleotides read TGTGCCAGCGTCAGAGCAGGGAATCAAGAGCCCCAGTACTTC. Amino acids: CASVRAGNQEPQYF. The chain joins TRBV6-5 to TRBJ2-5, with D possibly matching TRBD1 (5 bases). Germline V gene lookup returns CDR1 MNHEY and CDR2 SVGAGI. CDR3 length equals 14 residues.

V usage is TRBV15 and J usage is TRBJ1-4; no clear D gene. V lost 0 bases to trimming and J lost 8 bases, with 4 bases between them. The CDR3 contains 12 residues. Germline assignment: CDR1 LNHNV and CDR2 YYDKDF (reference sequence). CDR3 nucleotide sequence: TGTGCCACCAGCAGAGAAGGGGAAAAACTGTTTTTT. Amino acid sequence: CATSREGEKLFF.

This clonotype was seen only a few times. The chain recombines TRBV5-1 with TRBJ2-5, with 9 bases aligning to TRBD2. This CDR3 is 16 amino acids long. J gave up 4 bases and V 1 base, and 8 bases lay outside the gene matches. Per germline, CDR1 SGHRS and CDR2 YFSETQ. CDR3 coding DNA: TGCGCCAGCAGCTTGTCGGTAGCGGGGGCACGAGAGACCCAGTACTTC. Its translation is CASSLSVAGARETQYF.

Only a few counts were recorded for this clonotype. J is TRBJ2-3 and V is TRBV20-1; 10 nucleotides match TRBD1. V shed 1 base, J shed 6 bases, and the junction held 7 bases outside the gene matches. This CDR3 region has 15 residues. The germline CDR1 and CDR2 sequences are DFQATT and SNEGSKA (reference sequence). The CDR3 loop reads CSARGQGARMDTQYF. In DNA form, the CDR3 reads TGCAGTGCTAGAGGACAGGGGGCGCGTATGGATACGCAGTATTTT.

The chain is built from TRBV12-3 or TRBV12-4 and TRBJ1-5, with a weak D call TRBD1 (6 bases). V lost 3 bases and J 2 bases, leaving 11 bases between the germline ends. There are 15 residues in the CDR3. The CDR3 is CASSFGGAGNQPQHF. DNA for the CDR3: TGTGCCAGCAGTTTCGGGGGGGCCGGCAATCAGCCCCAGCATTTT.

The chain uses TRBV6-5 and TRBJ2-5; no firm D call. Germline CDR1 MNHEY, CDR2 SVGAGI. CDR3 length: 15 residues. V lost 5 bases to trimming and J lost 1 base, with 14 bases between them. CDR3 residues: CASSVHLRTQETQYF. DNA for the CDR3: TGTGCCAGCAGTGTCCACCTCCGAACCCAAGAGACCCAGTACTTC.

The J gene is TRBJ2-7, the V gene TRBV20-1; 7 bases are shared with TRBD1. This CDR3 is built from 14 residues. V trimming: 6 bases; J trimming: 3 bases; junction bases outside the gene matches: 11. Germline CDR1 reads DFQATT; CDR2 reads SNEGSKA (reference sequence). This CDR3 reads CSAPSTGMDYEQYF. CDR3 nucleotide sequence: TGCAGTGCGCCCTCGACAGGGATGGACTACGAGCAGTACTTC.

This clonotype has more than one count but fewer than ten. This rearrangement joins TRBV5-6 to TRBJ1-1, with D perhaps matching TRBD1 (5 bases). The CDR3 totals 15 residues. CDR1 and CDR2 from the germline V gene are SGHDT and YYEEEE. V was shortened by 4 bases and J by 0 bases, with 13 bases between the two germline ends. CDR3 nucleotide sequence: TGTGCCAGCAGCCTTCCGGGGGGGATGAACACTGAAGCTTTCTTT. This codes for CASSLPGGMNTEAFF.

The chain employs TRBV12-3 or TRBV12-4 and TRBJ1-2, with D unresolved. This CDR3 is built from 13 residues. Trimming cost V 5 bases and J 2 bases, with 9 bases left between them. In DNA, the CDR3 is TGTGCCAGCAGTCGCGGGATAAACTATGGCTACACCTTC. Translation gives CASSRGINYGYTF.